A single sample gave rise to the 25 T cell receptor beta chains below, sequenced in a study of T cell repertoires in cytomegalovirus infection. TCRdb reprocessed the reads with MiXCR, giving one entry per CDR3 protein. The sample holds roughly 640,000 distinct CDR3 sequences, approximately 24% seen once. Material for sequencing was CD8+ T cells from PBMCs. The receptors were gathered from a human donor in good health (CMV status not recorded). Some clones in this sample may be carry-over from other donors' samples.

This clonotype showed up just once. V usage is TRBV7-6 and J usage is TRBJ2-3; D is unresolved. Germline assignment: CDR1 SGHVS and CDR2 FNYEAQ. V dropped 1 base and J dropped 6 bases, with 8 bases sitting between them. This CDR3 has 13 residues. The CDR3 DNA reads TGTGCCAGCAGCTTAGAACCTGCGGATACGCAGTATTTT. Translating gives CASSLEPADTQYF.

In this sample, this clonotype turned up many times. The chain links TRBV6-1 to TRBJ2-5; TRBD2 aligns across 9 bases. Germline V lookup: CDR1 MNHNS, CDR2 SASEGT. The junction had 9 bases not matched to a gene; V was cut back by 5 bases and J by 5 bases. CDR3 size: 15 residues. CDR3: CASSISGTSWETQYF. The CDR3 region has the DNA TGTGCCAGCAGTATCTCCGGGACTAGCTGGGAGACCCAGTACTTC.

The chain recombines TRBV28 with TRBJ1-3; D uncertain. The V end was cut by 4 bases, the J end by 4 bases, with 17 bases between. CDR3 length equals 16 residues. CDR1 MDHEN and CDR2 SYDVKM come from the germline V gene. DNA of the CDR3: TGTGCCAGCAGTTCCCGTTACAGTCGAGGGGGAAACACCATATATTTT. It specifies CASSSRYSRGGNTIYF. Supplemented by reference TRBV28 and TRBJ1-3, the full variable domain reads DVKVTQSSRYLVKRTGEKVFLECVQDMDHENMFWYRQDPGLGLRLIYFSYDVKMKEKGDIPEGYSVSREKKERFSLILESASTNQTSMYLCASSSRYSRGGNTIYFGEGSWLTVV.

This clonotype has a handful of counts. The CDR3 protein is CSVDMGGRDTEAFF. As DNA, the CDR3 is TGCAGCGTTGATATGGGTGGTAGGGACACTGAAGCTTTCTTT. The chain is built from TRBV29-1 and TRBJ1-1; the D is unclear. V lost 3 bases, J lost 3 bases, and 14 bases lay in between. Germline CDR1 and CDR2: SQVTM and ANQGSEA. The CDR3 extends over 14 amino acids.

Only a few counts were recorded for this clonotype. The chain employs TRBV28 and TRBJ1-5, with 7 bases fitting TRBD1. V lost 8 bases and J lost 5; bases outside the gene matches: 9. The CDR3 contains 14 residues. Germline CDR1 is MDHEN and CDR2 is SYDVKM. This chain's CDR3 is CASRLRDSYQPQHF. CDR3 sequence (DNA): TGTGCCAGCCGCCTCAGGGACAGCTATCAGCCCCAGCATTTT.

Points on this clonotype: Just one base apart from a much larger clone, this may be a read error. Given the absence of the conserved phenylalanine or tryptophan at the CDR3 end, a read error is likely. The rearrangement uses TRBV28 and TRBJ2-3, with a weak D call TRBD1 (5 bases). This CDR3 comprises 16 residues. CDR1 and CDR2 (germline): MDHEN, SYDVKM. Trimming shortened V by 2 bases and J by 2 bases, and 14 bases separated the two germline ends. CDR3 amino acids: CASSLRQGPFTDTQYY. The CDR3 region has the DNA TGTGCCAGCAGTTTAAGGCAGGGCCCTTTCACAGATACGCAGTATTAT.

With respect to this clonotype: The conserved final phenylalanine or tryptophan is absent from the CDR3, which likely points to a read error. The V call is TRBV7-6, the J call TRBJ1-1, with D hard to call. The CDR3 runs to 11 residues. The V end lost 1 base, the J end lost 8 bases, and 5 bases lay between the germline ends. Per germline, CDR1 SGHVS and CDR2 FNYEAQ. The CDR3 DNA is TGTGCCAGCAGCTTAGGGCAAGAAGCTTTCCTT. Translating gives CASSLGQEAFL.

This sequence joins TRBV15 and TRBJ2-1; D gene uncertain. Trimming shortened V by 0 bases and J by 9 bases, and 9 bases separated the two germline ends. There are 13 residues in the CDR3. The germline V gene encodes CDR1 LNHNV and CDR2 YYDKDF (reference sequence). CDR3 nucleotides: TGTGCCACCAGCAGAGATGGGATAGGTGAGCAGTTCTTC. Translated: CATSRDGIGEQFF.

This clonotype was observed a handful of times. The rearrangement joins TRBV4-1 to TRBJ1-1; D ambiguous. Germline V gene lookup returns CDR1 MGHRA and CDR2 YSYEKL. The CDR3 extends over 13 amino acids. Trimming cost V 1 base and J 7 bases, with 10 bases left between them. CDR3 protein: CASSQGAALEAFF. The CDR3 DNA is TGCGCCAGCAGCCAAGGAGCGGCACTTGAAGCTTTCTTT.

This clonotype was counted a few times. The rearrangement links TRBV28 to TRBJ2-7, with D perhaps TRBD1 (5 bases). CDR1 and CDR2 (germline): MDHEN, SYDVKM. V lost 5 bases, J lost 1 base, and 9 bases lay in between. CDR3 length: 13 residues. DNA of the CDR3: TGTGCCAGCAGTGGCAGGGTTTCCTACGAGCAGTACGTC. Amino acid sequence: CASSGRVSYEQYV.

The rearrangement joins TRBV19 to TRBJ1-1; 8 bases line up with TRBD1. CDR3 length equals 14 residues. V lost 7 bases to trimming and J lost 1 base; unmatched junction nucleotides: 5. Germline V gene data show CDR1 as LNHDA and CDR2 as SQIVND (reference sequence). This CDR3 reads CASTTGQANTEAFF. For the CDR3, the DNA is TGTGCCAGTACCACGGGACAGGCGAACACTGAAGCTTTCTTT.

V usage is TRBV2 and J usage is TRBJ1-6; D gene unclear. The V gene's germline CDR1 is SNHLY and CDR2 FYNNEI. V gave up 1 base and J gave up 9 bases, with 13 bases separating them. The CDR3 loop spans 15 amino acids. This CDR3 reads CASSEGGGVGSPLHF. The CDR3 DNA reads as TGTGCCAGCAGTGAAGGAGGTGGGGTAGGTTCACCCCTCCACTTT.

This clonotype was observed a few times. The chain uses TRBV6-1 and TRBJ2-2, with D perhaps TRBD1 or TRBD2 (6 bases each). This CDR3 has 13 amino acids. The germline gives CDR1 MNHNS, CDR2 SASEGT. Trimming shortened V by 6 bases and J by 7 bases, and 12 bases separated the two germline ends. The CDR3 region is CASRGGHGGELFF. For the CDR3, the DNA is TGTGCCAGCAGGGGGGGCCACGGCGGGGAGCTGTTTTTT.

CDR3 in amino acids: CASSTRERKNTEAFF. CDR3 in DNA: TGTGCCAGTAGTACAAGGGAGCGGAAAAACACTGAAGCTTTCTTT. This chain connects TRBV19 to TRBJ1-1; D is unclear. This CDR3 is 15 amino acids long. Trimming removed 4 bases at V and 2 bases at J, with 14 bases between. The germline CDR1 and CDR2 sequences are LNHDA and SQIVND (reference sequence).

This clonotype has more than one count but fewer than ten. The V call is TRBV27, the J call TRBJ2-3; D unresolved. The CDR3 spans 12 residues. Germline V gene data show CDR1 as MNHEY and CDR2 as SMNVEV (reference sequence). Trimming took off 6 bases at V and 7 bases at J, with 11 bases between the two ends. The CDR3 DNA reads TGTGCCAGCAGCGGAATCCTGAATACGCAGTATTTT. Translation: CASSGILNTQYF.

This chain joins TRBV19 and TRBJ2-2; D unclear. The CDR3 spans 17 residues. CDR1 LNHDA and CDR2 SQIVND come from the germline V gene (reference sequence). V was shortened by 2 bases and J by 4 bases, with 17 bases between the two germline ends. CDR3 nucleotides: TGTGCCAGTAGTATACTAAGGACGAAACGGACCACCGGGGAGCTGTTTTTT. Residues: CASSILRTKRTTGELFF. Drawing the rest from reference TRBV19 and TRBJ2-2, the complete variable domain is DGGITQSPKYLFRKEGQNVTLSCEQNLNHDAMYWYRQDPGQGLRLIYYSQIVNDFQKGDIAEGYSVSREKKESFPLTVTSAQKNPTAFYLCASSILRTKRTTGELFFGEGSRLTVL.

The chain is built from TRBV19 and TRBJ1-6, with TRBD1 matching 8 bases. Germline CDR1 is LNHDA and CDR2 is SQIVND (reference sequence). J lost 10 bases, V lost 7 bases, and 9 bases had no gene match. CDR3 length: 14 residues. The CDR3: CASTDRGLESPLHF. The CDR3 nucleotides read TGTGCCAGTACCGACAGGGGTCTAGAATCACCCCTCCACTTT.

Ten or more counts support this clonotype. The rearrangement links TRBV29-1 to TRBJ1-1, with 7 bases aligning to TRBD1. Germline-derived CDR1 and CDR2 are SQVTM and ANQGSEA. The CDR3 sequence is 13 residues long. After removal of 5 bases from V and 4 bases from J, the junction contained 7 bases not matched to a gene. CDR3 region: CSVREGTVTEAFF. The CDR3 DNA sequence: TGCAGCGTTCGGGAGGGGACAGTCACTGAAGCTTTCTTT.

This chain links TRBV27 with TRBJ1-1; no definite D call. This CDR3 is 16 amino acids long. CDR1 is MNHEY, CDR2 SMNVEV, per germline (reference sequence). Deletions cut 6 bases from V and 0 bases from J, with 17 bases between. The CDR3 DNA is TGTGCCAGCAGGTTTGCCCCTGGTAATTTGAACACTGAAGCTTTCTTT. This encodes CASRFAPGNLNTEAFF.

The chain carries TRBV11-1 and TRBJ1-1; D call uncertain. The ends were cut back, 7 bases at V and 0 bases at J, with 9 bases in the middle. This CDR3 has 13 residues. The germline gives CDR1 SGHAT, CDR2 FQDESV (reference sequence). This CDR3 is CASIGSMNTEAFF. The CDR3 coding sequence is TGTGCCAGCATCGGATCTATGAACACTGAAGCTTTCTTT.

This sequence joins TRBV7-3 and TRBJ2-1, with 9 bases aligning to TRBD2. This CDR3 has 16 amino acids. CDR1 and CDR2 from the germline V gene are SGHTA and FQGTGA. V gave up 4 bases and J gave up 7 bases; unmatched junction bases: 11. CDR3 in DNA: TGTGCCAGCAGCTACGAGCGGGGGGACCTCCCAAATGAGCAGTTCTTC. Its translation is CASSYERGDLPNEQFF.

There are a few counts of this clonotype. The rearrangement links TRBV28 to TRBJ1-4, with D unresolved. Between the trimmed V and J ends, which lost 3 bases and 1 base, there was a span of 6 bases. This CDR3 region has 14 residues. Germline CDR1 reads MDHEN; CDR2 reads SYDVKM. CDR3 DNA: TGTGCCAGCAGTTTGGTCCTAACTAATGAAAAACTGTTTTTT. Translating it yields CASSLVLTNEKLFF.

The gene calls are TRBV6-6 and TRBJ2-1, with 7 bases identical to TRBD1. The CDR3 contains 15 residues. The ends lost 2 bases at V and 6 bases at J; junction bases unmatched: 7. CDR1 and CDR2 from the germline V gene are MNHNY and SVGAGI (reference sequence). This CDR3 is CASSYAGGDSNEQFF. The CDR3 DNA sequence: TGTGCCAGCAGTTACGCAGGGGGAGATAGCAATGAGCAGTTCTTC.

This clonotype was seen at least ten times. This rearrangement joins TRBV28 to TRBJ2-7, with TRBD1 identical over 9 bases. J lost 6 bases, V lost 3 bases, and 9 bases had no gene match. The germline V gene encodes CDR1 MDHEN and CDR2 SYDVKM. The CDR3 consists of 15 residues. CDR3 coding DNA: TGTGCCAGCAGTTTTTCCCGGGACAGGGTGTTCGAGCAGTACGTC. Protein sequence: CASSFSRDRVFEQYV.

As for this clonotype: This may arise from a read error, as a much more abundant clone is one base away. J is TRBJ2-2 and V is TRBV28; D unresolved. Germline lookup yields CDR1 MDHEN and CDR2 SYDVKM. Deletions cut 2 bases from V and 10 bases from J, with 11 bases between. This CDR3 region has 13 residues. Here the CDR3 DNA reads TGTGCCAGCAGTTTAGCAGAGGTCGAGGAGCTGTTTTTT. It yields the protein CASSLAEVEELFF.